This T cell receptor (beta chain) was sequenced in a study of CD8+CD57+ T cells in acquired aplastic anemia. Across the whole study: DNA from sorted CD4+ and CD8+ cells averaged around 3.5 ug.

At least ten counts were recorded for this clonotype. Profiling of TCR beta VDJ combinations and CDR3 sequences used genomic DNA as template. Using its own MiXCR run on the reads, TCRdb lists one record per CDR3 protein. The sample comprises around 250,000 distinct CDR3 sequences, roughly 82% of which are singletons, and 40% to 50% rests with the top ten. This CDR3 is built from 15 residues. Germline-derived CDR1 and CDR2 are LNHDA and SQIVND (reference sequence). V was trimmed by 0 bases and J by 8 bases, leaving 13 bases between them. Sequencing involved patients with CD8+CD57+ cell expansion previously shown by flow cytometry. In all patients, the disease was severe acquired aplastic anemia.

This TCR was recovered from a human donor with aplastic anemia. The rearrangement joins TRBV19 to TRBJ2-2, with D possibly matching TRBD1 (6 bases). The sample was sorted CD4+, CD8+, or CD8+CD57+ T cells (not recorded which) from PBMCs. The CDR3 DNA sequence: TGTGCCAGTAGTATAGATCATTGGCAGGGGGGGGAGCTGTTTTTT. Amino acids: CASSIDHWQGGELFF.